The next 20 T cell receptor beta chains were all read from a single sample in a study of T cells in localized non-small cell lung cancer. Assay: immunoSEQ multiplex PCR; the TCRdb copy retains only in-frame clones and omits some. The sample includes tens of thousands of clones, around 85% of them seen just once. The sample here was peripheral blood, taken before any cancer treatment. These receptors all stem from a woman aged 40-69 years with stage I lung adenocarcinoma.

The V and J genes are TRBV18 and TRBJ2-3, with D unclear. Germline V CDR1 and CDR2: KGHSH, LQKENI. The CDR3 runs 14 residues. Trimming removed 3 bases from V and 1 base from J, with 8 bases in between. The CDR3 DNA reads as TGTGCCAGCTCACCTCCCGCGGGCACAGATACGCAGTATTTT. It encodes CASSPPAGTDTQYF.

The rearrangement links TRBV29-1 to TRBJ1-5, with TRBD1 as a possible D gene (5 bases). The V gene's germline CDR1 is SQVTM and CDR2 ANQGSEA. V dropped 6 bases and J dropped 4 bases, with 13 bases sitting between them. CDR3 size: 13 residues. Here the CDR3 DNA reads TGCAGCGTGGAGGGGACCAAGAATCAGCCCCAGCATTTT. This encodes CSVEGTKNQPQHF.

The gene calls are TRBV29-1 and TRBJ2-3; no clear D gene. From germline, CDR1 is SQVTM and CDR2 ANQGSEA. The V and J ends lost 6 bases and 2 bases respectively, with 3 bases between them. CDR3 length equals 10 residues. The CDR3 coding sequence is TGCAGCGTCTACACAGATACGCAGTATTTT. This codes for CSVYTDTQYF.

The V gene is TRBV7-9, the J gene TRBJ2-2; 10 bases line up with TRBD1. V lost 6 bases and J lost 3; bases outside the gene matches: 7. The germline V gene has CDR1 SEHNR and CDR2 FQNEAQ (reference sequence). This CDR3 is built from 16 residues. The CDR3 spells CASRSRQGADTGELFF. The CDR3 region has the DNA TGTGCCAGCAGGTCCCGACAGGGGGCGGACACCGGGGAGCTGTTTTTT.

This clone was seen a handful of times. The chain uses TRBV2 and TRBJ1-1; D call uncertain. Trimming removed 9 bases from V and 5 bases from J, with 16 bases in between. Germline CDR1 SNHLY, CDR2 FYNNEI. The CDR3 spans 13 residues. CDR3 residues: CASTTRRETEAFF. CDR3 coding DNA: TGTGCCAGTACAACAAGGCGGGAGACTGAAGCTTTCTTT. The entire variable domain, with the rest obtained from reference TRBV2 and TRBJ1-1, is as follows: EPEVTQTPSHQVTQMGQEVILRCVPISNHLYFYWYRQILGQKVEFLVSFYNNEISEKSEIFDDQFSVERPDGSNFTLKIRSTKLEDSAMYFCASTTRRETEAFFGQGTRLTVV.

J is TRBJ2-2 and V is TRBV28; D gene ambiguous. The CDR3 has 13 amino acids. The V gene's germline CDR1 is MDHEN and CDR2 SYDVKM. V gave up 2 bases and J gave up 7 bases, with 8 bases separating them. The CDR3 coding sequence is TGTGCCAGCAGTTTAGAGTGGGTCGGGGAGCTGTTTTTT. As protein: CASSLEWVGELFF.

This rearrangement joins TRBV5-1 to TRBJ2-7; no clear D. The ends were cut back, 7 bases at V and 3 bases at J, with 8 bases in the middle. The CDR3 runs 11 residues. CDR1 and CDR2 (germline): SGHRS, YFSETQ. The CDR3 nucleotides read TGCGCCAGCCGCCAGGACTACGAGCAGTACTTC. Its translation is CASRQDYEQYF. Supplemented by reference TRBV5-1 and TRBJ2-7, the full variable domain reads KAGVTQTPRYLIKTRGQQVTLSCSPISGHRSVSWYQQTPGQGLQFLFEYFSETQRNKGNFPGRFSGRQFSNSRSEMNVSTLELGDSALYLCASRQDYEQYFGPGTRLTVT.

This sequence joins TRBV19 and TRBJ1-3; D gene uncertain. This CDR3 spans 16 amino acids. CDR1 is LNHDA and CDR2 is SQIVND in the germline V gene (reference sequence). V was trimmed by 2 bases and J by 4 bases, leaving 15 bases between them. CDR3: CASSITAGGDGNTIYF. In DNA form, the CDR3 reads TGTGCCAGTAGTATAACAGCTGGAGGTGACGGAAACACCATATATTTT.

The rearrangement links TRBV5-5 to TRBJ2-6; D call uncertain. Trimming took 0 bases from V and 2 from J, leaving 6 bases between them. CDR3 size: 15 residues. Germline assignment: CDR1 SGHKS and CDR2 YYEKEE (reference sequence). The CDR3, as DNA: TGTGCCAGCAGCTTGGGAGGAACTGGGGCCAACGTCCTGACTTTC. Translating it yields CASSLGGTGANVLTF.

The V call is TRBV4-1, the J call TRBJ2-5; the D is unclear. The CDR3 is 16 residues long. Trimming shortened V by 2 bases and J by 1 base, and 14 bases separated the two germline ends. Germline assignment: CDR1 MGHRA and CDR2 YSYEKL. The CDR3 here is CASSQRLGGSQETQYF. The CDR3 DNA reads TGCGCCAGCAGCCAACGGCTTGGCGGTAGCCAAGAGACCCAGTACTTC.

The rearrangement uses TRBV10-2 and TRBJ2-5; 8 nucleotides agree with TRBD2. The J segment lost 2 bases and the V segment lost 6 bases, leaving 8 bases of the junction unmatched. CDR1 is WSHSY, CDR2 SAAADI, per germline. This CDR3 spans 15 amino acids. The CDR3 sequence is CASRGWRGAQETQYF. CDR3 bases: TGCGCCAGCAGAGGGTGGCGGGGGGCTCAAGAGACCCAGTACTTC.

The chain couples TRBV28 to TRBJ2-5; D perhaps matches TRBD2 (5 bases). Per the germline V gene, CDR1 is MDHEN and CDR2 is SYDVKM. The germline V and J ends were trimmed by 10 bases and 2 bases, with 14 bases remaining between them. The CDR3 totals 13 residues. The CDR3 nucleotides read TGTGCCACAATCCCACCGGGGCAAGAGACCCAGTACTTC. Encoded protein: CATIPPGQETQYF.

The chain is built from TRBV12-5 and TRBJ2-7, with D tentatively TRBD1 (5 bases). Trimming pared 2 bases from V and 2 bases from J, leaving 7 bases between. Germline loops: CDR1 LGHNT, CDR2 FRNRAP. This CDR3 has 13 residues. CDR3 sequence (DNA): TGTGCTAGTGGTTTGACAGGTGCCTACGAGCAGTACTTC. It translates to CASGLTGAYEQYF.

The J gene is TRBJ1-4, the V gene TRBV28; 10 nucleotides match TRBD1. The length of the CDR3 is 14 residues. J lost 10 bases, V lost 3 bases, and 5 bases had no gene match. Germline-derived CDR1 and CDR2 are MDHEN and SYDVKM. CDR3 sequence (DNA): TGTGCCAGCAGTTTTTCGGGGACAGGGGTAAAACTGTTTTTT. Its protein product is CASSFSGTGVKLFF.

CDR3 DNA sequence: TGTGCCAGCAGCCCCCGCCCTAGCGGGTACAATGAGCAGTTCTTC. As protein: CASSPRPSGYNEQFF. The V call is TRBV5-6, the J call TRBJ2-1; 8 positions agree with TRBD2. The CDR3 has 15 amino acids. J was trimmed by 4 bases and V by 4 bases; bases with no gene match: 7. The germline V gene has CDR1 SGHDT and CDR2 YYEEEE.

CDR3 amino acids: CASSIAVQETQYF. The DNA of the CDR3 is TGTGCCAGCTCTATAGCGGTCCAAGAGACCCAGTACTTC. This rearrangement joins TRBV2 to TRBJ2-5; D possibly corresponds to TRBD2 (6 bases). This CDR3 region has 13 residues. The V gene lost 8 bases and the J gene lost 1 base, with 11 bases spanning the gap. Germline V gene data show CDR1 as SNHLY and CDR2 as FYNNEI.

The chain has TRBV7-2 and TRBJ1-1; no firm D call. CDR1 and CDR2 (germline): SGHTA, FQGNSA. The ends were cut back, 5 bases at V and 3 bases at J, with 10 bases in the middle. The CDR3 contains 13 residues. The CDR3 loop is CASSHDSYTEAFF. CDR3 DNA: TGTGCCAGCAGCCACGATTCCTACACTGAAGCTTTCTTT.

CDR3 DNA: TGCGCCAGCAGCGGCACCTCAGGGTCCCCTGAAGCTTTCTTT. This gives the protein CASSGTSGSPEAFF. This chain links TRBV5-1 with TRBJ1-1; maybe TRBD1 (5 bases). V was shortened by 4 bases and J by 6 bases, with 16 bases between the two germline ends. This CDR3 comprises 14 residues. The germline gives CDR1 SGHRS, CDR2 YFSETQ.

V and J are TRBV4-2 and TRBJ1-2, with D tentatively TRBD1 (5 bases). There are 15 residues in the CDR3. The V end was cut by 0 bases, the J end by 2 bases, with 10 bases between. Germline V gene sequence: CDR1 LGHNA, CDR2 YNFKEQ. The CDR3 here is CASSQDRRGNYGYTF. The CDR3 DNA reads TGTGCCAGCAGCCAAGATCGTCGGGGGAACTATGGCTACACCTTC.

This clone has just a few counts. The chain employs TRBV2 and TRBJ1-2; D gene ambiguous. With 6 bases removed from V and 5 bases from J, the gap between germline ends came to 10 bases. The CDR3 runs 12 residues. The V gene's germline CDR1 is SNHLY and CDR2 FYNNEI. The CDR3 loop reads CASRGEAYGYTF. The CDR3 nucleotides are TGTGCCAGCAGGGGCGAAGCTTATGGCTACACCTTC.